The 27 T cell receptor beta chains reported below all come from one sample, sequenced in a study of cytomegalovirus exposure and HLA in healthy donors. Researchers ran the PCR with 60 Vbeta and 13 Jbeta primers. Profiling relied on immunoSEQ multiplex PCR, and the TCRdb table lists in-frame clones only, not all of them. This sample carries a few hundred thousand clones, 81% of them seen once, and the ten largest clones take about 7.5%. The material sequenced was PBMCs. These receptors originate from an older woman in good health and CMV-seropositive.

This chain connects TRBV6-1 to TRBJ2-5; 11 nucleotides align to TRBD1. Germline CDR1 reads MNHNS; CDR2 reads SASEGT. CDR3 length: 14 amino acids. Trimming cost V 6 bases and J 5 bases; bases outside gene matches: 5. Here the CDR3 reads CASRDRGPGETQYF. In nucleotides, the CDR3 is TGTGCCAGCAGGGACAGGGGGCCTGGGGAGACCCAGTACTTC.

This chain links TRBV18 with TRBJ1-5, with TRBD1 matching 7 bases. This CDR3 contains 15 residues. Germline trimming cut 6 bases from V and 0 bases from J; bases unmatched to any gene: 5. CDR1 and CDR2 (germline): KGHSH, LQKENI. Written as DNA, the CDR3 is TGTGCCAGCTCCCCAACAGGGGCTAGCAATCAGCCCCAGCATTTT. Protein product: CASSPTGASNQPQHF.

This clone has just a few counts. The chain has TRBV7-3 and TRBJ1-1; 8 nucleotides match TRBD1. The length of the CDR3 is 13 residues. Germline lookup yields CDR1 SGHTA and CDR2 FQGTGA. The junction had 10 bases not matched to a gene; V was cut back by 5 bases and J by 11 bases. This CDR3 reads CASSLGQGGSAFF. The CDR3 DNA follows: TGTGCCAGCAGCCTAGGACAGGGCGGGAGCGCTTTCTTT. The variable domain in full, with the rest retrieved from reference TRBV7-3 and TRBJ1-1, is GAGVSQTPSNKVTEKGKYVELRCDPISGHTALYWYRQSLGQGPEFLIYFQGTGAADDSGLPNDRFFAVRPEGSVSTLKIQRTERGDSAVYLCASSLGQGGSAFFGQGTRLTVV.

The chain combines TRBV25-1 with TRBJ2-1; 9 bases map to TRBD2. CDR1 is MGHDK, CDR2 SYGVNS, per germline. The CDR3 loop spans 15 amino acids. J lost 4 bases, V lost 4 bases, and 5 bases had no gene match. Here the CDR3 reads CASSASSGAYNEQFF. DNA of the CDR3: TGTGCCAGCAGTGCCTCTAGCGGGGCTTACAATGAGCAGTTCTTC.

The chain recombines TRBV5-1 with TRBJ2-1; TRBD2 might be the D (5 bases). The CDR3 has 17 amino acids. Germline CDR1 reads SGHRS; CDR2 reads YFSETQ. The germline V and J ends were trimmed by 4 bases and 0 bases, with 17 bases remaining between them. The CDR3 DNA reads as TGCGCCAGCAGCCCCGGACTCCCGACCTTCTCCTACAATGAGCAGTTCTTC. It encodes CASSPGLPTFSYNEQFF.

This chain joins TRBV18 and TRBJ1-1; D remains unclear. Germline V gene lookup returns CDR1 KGHSH and CDR2 LQKENI. With 6 bases removed from V and 4 bases from J, the gap between germline ends came to 6 bases. This CDR3 is 11 amino acids long. The CDR3 coding sequence is TGTGCCAGCTCCCCCTCCACTGAAGCTTTCTTT. Protein product: CASSPSTEAFF.

The V and J genes are TRBV28 and TRBJ2-7, with D hard to call. The ends were cut back, 5 bases at V and 0 bases at J, with 11 bases in the middle. Germline values: CDR1 MDHEN, CDR2 SYDVKM. This CDR3 has 14 residues. The CDR3 loop is CASSPSPSSYEQYF. Here the CDR3 DNA reads TGTGCCAGCAGTCCTTCTCCTAGCTCCTACGAGCAGTACTTC.

This clone has more than one count but fewer than ten. This chain joins TRBV6-1 and TRBJ1-5, with 12 bases that match TRBD1. Germline V gene lookup returns CDR1 MNHNS and CDR2 SASEGT. The CDR3 consists of 16 residues. Losses at the gene ends were 4 bases for V and 5 bases for J; bases not matched to a gene: 6. The CDR3 sequence: CASSVSGQGAYQPQHF. In nucleotides, the CDR3 is TGTGCCAGCAGTGTTTCGGGACAGGGGGCCTATCAGCCCCAGCATTTT.

The chain joins TRBV6-1 to TRBJ1-4; the match to TRBD1 covers 10 bases. J gave up 5 bases and V 2 bases, and 2 bases lay outside the gene matches. Germline CDR1 and CDR2: MNHNS and SASEGT. This CDR3 region has 15 residues. The CDR3 DNA follows: TGTGCCAGCAGTGAACGACAGGGGGCGAATGAAAAACTGTTTTTT. Its translation: CASSERQGANEKLFF.

The chain employs TRBV5-7 and TRBJ2-5; 10 nucleotides line up with TRBD2. TRBV5-7 qualifies as an ORF whose function is uncertain. The J segment lost 3 bases and the V segment lost 5 bases, leaving 7 bases of the junction unmatched. The CDR3 loop spans 15 amino acids. CDR3 amino acids: CASRSALAGEETQYF. DNA of the CDR3: TGTGCCAGCAGATCAGCGCTAGCGGGAGAAGAGACCCAGTACTTC.

The chain combines TRBV11-1 with TRBJ2-3, with 10 nucleotides matching TRBD2. V shed 3 bases, J shed 4 bases, and the junction held 1 base outside the gene matches. The germline CDR1 and CDR2 sequences are SGHAT and FQDESV (reference sequence). The CDR3 is 14 residues long. The CDR3 bases are TGTGCCAGCAGCTTGGGACTAGCGCCAGATACGCAGTATTTT. Translated, it gives CASSLGLAPDTQYF.

This clone turned up a few times. V is TRBV19 and J is TRBJ1-1; the D gene is possibly TRBD1 (6 bases). CDR3 length: 12 amino acids. V gave up 7 bases and J gave up 5 bases, with 11 bases separating them. Germline lookup yields CDR1 LNHDA and CDR2 SQIVND (reference sequence). CDR3 coding DNA: TGTGCCAGTACTACAGGGTATACTGAAGCTTTCTTT. Translating it yields CASTTGYTEAFF.

J is TRBJ2-2 and V is TRBV5-1; possible D gene TRBD1, 6 bases. The CDR3 loop spans 15 amino acids. CDR1 is SGHRS and CDR2 is YFSETQ in the germline V gene. V was pared by 2 bases and J by 4 bases, with 12 bases between. CDR3 nucleotide sequence: TGCGCCAGCAGCTTTCTGGGGGCGCCCACCGGGGAGCTGTTTTTT. Translated: CASSFLGAPTGELFF.

Here the CDR3 DNA reads TGCGCCAGCAGCCCAGTGGGCGGGAGGATTTACGAGCAGTACTTC. Protein: CASSPVGGRIYEQYF. This sequence joins TRBV5-1 and TRBJ2-7; 8 nucleotides line up with TRBD2. V shed 4 bases and J 4 bases; nucleotides not matched to a gene: 10. The germline V gene has CDR1 SGHRS and CDR2 YFSETQ. This CDR3 region has 15 residues.

This chain connects TRBV2 to TRBJ2-5; possible D gene TRBD1, 5 bases. Gene TRBJ2-7 matches the end of the DNA better, so the J call may be wrong. Germline CDR1 is SNHLY and CDR2 is FYNNEI. This CDR3 region has 14 residues. CDR3 in amino acids: CASSDRDSSYEQYF. The CDR3 DNA follows: TGTGCCAGCAGTGACAGGGATAGCTCCTACGAGCAGTACTTC.

The chain couples TRBV7-9 to TRBJ1-3; 11 bases align to TRBD1. The CDR3 consists of 19 residues. Germline trimming cut 5 bases from V and 0 bases from J; bases unmatched to any gene: 12. CDR1 is SEHNR, CDR2 FQNEAQ, per germline (reference sequence). The CDR3 bases are TGTGCCAGCAGCCTACCGGGACAGGGGGTCGGAGCCTCTGGAAACACCATATATTTT. Its translation is CASSLPGQGVGASGNTIYF.

The J gene is TRBJ1-1, the V gene TRBV9; perhaps TRBD1 as D (6 bases). CDR3 length: 13 amino acids. V lost 7 bases and J lost 3, with 13 bases in between. The germline gives CDR1 SGDLS, CDR2 YYNGEE. DNA of the CDR3: TGTGCCAGCGGAACGAACAGGGACACTGAAGCTTTCTTT. Translation: CASGTNRDTEAFF. Full variable domain (rest looked up from reference TRBV9 and TRBJ1-1): DSGVTQTPKHLITATGQRVTLRCSPRSGDLSVYWYQQSLDQGLQFLIQYYNGEERAKGNILERFSAQQFPDLHSELNLSSLELGDSALYFCASGTNRDTEAFFGQGTRLTVV.

This chain connects TRBV29-1 to TRBJ2-1, with unresolved D. CDR3 size: 14 residues. The V gene's germline CDR1 is SQVTM and CDR2 ANQGSEA. V was trimmed by 4 bases and J by 1 base, leaving 11 bases between them. Here the CDR3 reads CSVGSGPSYNEQFF. CDR3 bases: TGCAGCGTTGGGTCAGGCCCATCCTACAATGAGCAGTTCTTC.

The V gene is TRBV6-5, the J gene TRBJ1-6, with 8 bases aligning to TRBD1. Germline V gene lookup returns CDR1 MNHEY and CDR2 SVGAGI. V was clipped by 5 bases and J by 7 bases; unmatched bases: 4. The CDR3 is made up of 14 amino acids. The CDR3 region has the DNA TGTGCCAGCAGTACCAGGGGGCTCAATTCACCCCTCCACTTT. Encoded protein: CASSTRGLNSPLHF.

This clone showed up just once. This sequence joins TRBV7-2 and TRBJ1-2; D gene unclear. With 1 base removed from V and 7 bases from J, the gap between germline ends came to 7 bases. Germline-derived CDR1 and CDR2 are SGHTA and FQGNSA. This CDR3 has 12 residues. The CDR3 region is CASSLGYFGYTF. The CDR3 coding sequence is TGTGCCAGCAGCTTAGGGTACTTTGGCTACACCTTC. The complete variable domain, with remaining parts taken from reference TRBV7-2 and TRBJ1-2, reads GAGVSQSPSNKVTEKGKDVELRCDPISGHTALYWYRQSLGQGLEFLIYFQGNSAPDKSGLPSDRFSAERTGGSVSTLTIQRTQQEDSAVYLCASSLGYFGYTFGSGTRLTVV.

This chain uses TRBV28 with TRBJ1-6; 8 bases match TRBD1. Germline CDR1 reads MDHEN; CDR2 reads SYDVKM. V shed 3 bases and J 9 bases; nucleotides not matched to a gene: 7. CDR3 size: 15 residues. The CDR3 reads CASSFRTGSGSPLHF. The CDR3 region has the DNA TGTGCCAGCAGTTTCCGGACAGGGTCCGGTTCACCCCTCCACTTT.

V usage is TRBV9 and J usage is TRBJ2-2, with 7 bases that match TRBD2. The CDR3 is made up of 15 amino acids. Losses at the gene ends were 2 bases for V and 3 bases for J; bases not matched to a gene: 4. The V gene's germline CDR1 is SGDLS and CDR2 YYNGEE. The CDR3 loop reads CASSVAGEYTGELFF. DNA of the CDR3: TGTGCCAGCAGCGTGGCGGGAGAGTACACCGGGGAGCTGTTTTTT. Together with reference TRBV9 and TRBJ2-2, the CDR3 gives the full variable domain: DSGVTQTPKHLITATGQRVTLRCSPRSGDLSVYWYQQSLDQGLQFLIQYYNGEERAKGNILERFSAQQFPDLHSELNLSSLELGDSALYFCASSVAGEYTGELFFGEGSRLTVL.

The CDR3 nucleotides read TGTGCCAGTAGCCCGGGACAGGGAAGCAATCAGCCCCAGCATTTT. This translates into CASSPGQGSNQPQHF. J is TRBJ1-5 and V is TRBV19, with 9 bases identical to TRBD1. J gave up 1 base and V 6 bases, and 4 bases lay outside the gene matches. The germline gives CDR1 LNHDA, CDR2 SQIVND (reference sequence). This CDR3 is built from 15 residues.

The chain employs TRBV7-9 and TRBJ2-6, with a possible D match to TRBD1 (6 bases). This CDR3 has 14 amino acids. V shed 5 bases and J shed 4 bases, with 9 bases lying between them. The germline CDR1 and CDR2 sequences are SEHNR and FQNEAQ (reference sequence). The CDR3 reads CASSPGAGANVLTF. CDR3 DNA sequence: TGTGCCAGCAGCCCAGGGGCAGGGGCCAACGTCCTGACTTTC. The full variable domain, its missing parts supplied by reference TRBV7-9 and TRBJ2-6, is DTGVSQNPRHKITKRGQNVTFRCDPISEHNRLYWYRQTLGQGPEFLTYFQNEAQLEKSRLLSDRFSAERPKGSFSTLEIQRTEQGDSAMYLCASSPGAGANVLTFGAGSRLTVL.

This rearrangement joins TRBV28 to TRBJ1-4; no firm D call. V was pared by 6 bases and J by 3 bases, with 17 bases between. The germline CDR1 and CDR2 sequences are MDHEN and SYDVKM. This CDR3 is 16 amino acids long. CDR3 in DNA: TGTGCCAGCAGACCCCTAGGAGGGAAGGCTAATGAAAAACTGTTTTTT. This codes for CASRPLGGKANEKLFF.

V usage is TRBV5-1 and J usage is TRBJ2-6; D call uncertain. CDR3 length: 16 amino acids. V was cut by 0 bases and J by 0 bases, with 7 bases left in between. The V gene's germline CDR1 is SGHRS and CDR2 YFSETQ. CDR3 in amino acids: CASSLAGTSGANVLTF. For the CDR3, the DNA is TGCGCCAGCAGCTTGGCAGGAACCTCTGGGGCCAACGTCCTGACTTTC.

The CDR3, as DNA: TGTGCCAGCAGCTCGTGGGGTAGCGGGAGAGTCGGCACAGATACGCAGTATTTT. Translation: CASSSWGSGRVGTDTQYF. The chain recombines TRBV11-2 with TRBJ2-3; 9 nucleotides match TRBD2. CDR3 length equals 18 residues. The trim removed 4 bases at V and 1 base at J, leaving 12 bases unmatched. Germline CDR1 SGHAT, CDR2 FQNNGV.